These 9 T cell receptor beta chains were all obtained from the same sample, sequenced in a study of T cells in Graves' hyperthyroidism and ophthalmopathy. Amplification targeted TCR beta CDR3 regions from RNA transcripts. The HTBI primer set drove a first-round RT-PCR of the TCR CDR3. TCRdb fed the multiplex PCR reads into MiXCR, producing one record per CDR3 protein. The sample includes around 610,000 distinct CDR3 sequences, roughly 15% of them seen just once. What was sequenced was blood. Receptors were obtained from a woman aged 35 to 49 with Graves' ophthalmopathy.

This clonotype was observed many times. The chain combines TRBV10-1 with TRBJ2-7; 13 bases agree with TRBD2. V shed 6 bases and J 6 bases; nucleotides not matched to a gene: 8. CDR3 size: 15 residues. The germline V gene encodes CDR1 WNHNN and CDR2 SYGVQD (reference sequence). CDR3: CASSRTSGSLSEQYF. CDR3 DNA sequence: TGCGCCAGCAGCAGGACTAGCGGGAGTCTCTCCGAGCAGTACTTC.

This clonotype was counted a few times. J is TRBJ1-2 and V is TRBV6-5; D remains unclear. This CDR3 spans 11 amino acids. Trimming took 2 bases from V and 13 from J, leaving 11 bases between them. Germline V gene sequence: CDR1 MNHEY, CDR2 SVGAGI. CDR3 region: CASSYGGSCTF. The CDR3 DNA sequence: TGTGCCAGCAGTTACGGCGGGTCGTGCACCTTC.

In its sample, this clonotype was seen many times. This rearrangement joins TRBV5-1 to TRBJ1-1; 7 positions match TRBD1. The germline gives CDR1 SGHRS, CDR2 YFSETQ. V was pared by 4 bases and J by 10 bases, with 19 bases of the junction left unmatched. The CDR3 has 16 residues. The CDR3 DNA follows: TGCGCCAGCAGCCTCCGGACAGGATCCGTGCTAAGGGGAGCTTTCTTT. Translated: CASSLRTGSVLRGAFF.

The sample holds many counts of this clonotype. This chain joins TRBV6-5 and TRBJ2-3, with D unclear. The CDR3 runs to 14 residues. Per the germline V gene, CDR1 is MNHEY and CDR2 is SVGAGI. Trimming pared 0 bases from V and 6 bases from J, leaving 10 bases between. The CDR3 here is CASSYSMGLDTQYF. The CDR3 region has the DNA TGTGCCAGCAGTTACTCGATGGGCTTGGATACGCAGTATTTT.

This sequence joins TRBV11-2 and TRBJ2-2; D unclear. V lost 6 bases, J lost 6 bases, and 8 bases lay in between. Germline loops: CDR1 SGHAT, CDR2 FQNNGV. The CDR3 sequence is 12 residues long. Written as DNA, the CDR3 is TGTGCCAGCAGTCGAATCCCCGGGGAGCTGTTTTTT. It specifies CASSRIPGELFF.

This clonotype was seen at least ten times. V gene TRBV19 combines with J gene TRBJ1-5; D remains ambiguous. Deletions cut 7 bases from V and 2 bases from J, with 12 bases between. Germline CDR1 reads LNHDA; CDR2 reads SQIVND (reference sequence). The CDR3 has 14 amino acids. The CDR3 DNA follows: TGTGCCAGTACCACCACCTGGGGCAATCAGCCCCAGCATTTT. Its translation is CASTTTWGNQPQHF.

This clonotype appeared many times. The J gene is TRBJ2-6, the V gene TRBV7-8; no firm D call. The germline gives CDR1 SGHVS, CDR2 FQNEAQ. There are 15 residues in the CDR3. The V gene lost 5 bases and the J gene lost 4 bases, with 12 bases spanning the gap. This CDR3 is CASSLLGWGANVLTF. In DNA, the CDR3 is TGTGCCAGCAGCCTGTTAGGGTGGGGGGCCAACGTCCTGACTTTC.

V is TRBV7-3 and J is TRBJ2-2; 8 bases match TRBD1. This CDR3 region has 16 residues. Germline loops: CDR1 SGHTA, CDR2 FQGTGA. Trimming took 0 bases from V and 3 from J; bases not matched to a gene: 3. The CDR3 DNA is TGTGCCAGCAGCTTAACGAGCAGGGGGCACACCGGGGAGCTGTTTTTT. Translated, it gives CASSLTSRGHTGELFF.

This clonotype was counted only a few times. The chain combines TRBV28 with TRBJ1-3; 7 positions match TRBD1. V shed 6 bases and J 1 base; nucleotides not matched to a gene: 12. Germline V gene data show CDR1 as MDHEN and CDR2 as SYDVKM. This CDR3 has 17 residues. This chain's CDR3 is CASRPLPGQLSGNTIYF. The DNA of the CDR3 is TGTGCCAGCAGGCCCCTGCCGGGACAGCTGTCTGGAAACACCATATATTTT.